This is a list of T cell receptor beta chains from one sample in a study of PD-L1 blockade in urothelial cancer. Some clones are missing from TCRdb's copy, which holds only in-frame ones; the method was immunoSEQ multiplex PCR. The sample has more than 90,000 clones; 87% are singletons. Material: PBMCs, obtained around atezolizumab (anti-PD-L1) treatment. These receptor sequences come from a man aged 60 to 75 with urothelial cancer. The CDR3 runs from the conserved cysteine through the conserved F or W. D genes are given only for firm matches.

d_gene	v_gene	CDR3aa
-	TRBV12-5	CASGFNPTEAFF
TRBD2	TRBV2	CASLGGSTDTQYF
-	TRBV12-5	CASGLGATRIQYF
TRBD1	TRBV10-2	CASRAYGTGDSGNTIYF
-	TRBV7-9	CASSQKQGSTEAFF
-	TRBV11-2	CASSLGVGGQGDTQYF
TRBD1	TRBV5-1	CASSGDRGLDTEAFF
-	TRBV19	CASSISETAARNTIYF
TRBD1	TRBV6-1	CASSEGLGGNTGELFF
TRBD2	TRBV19	CASSIGTSDGEQYF
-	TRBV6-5	CASSRGSTEAFF
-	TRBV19	CASTPSGRATQQETQYF
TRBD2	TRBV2	CASSDLAGGTDTQYF
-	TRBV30	CAWSVRNNEQFF
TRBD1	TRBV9	CASTVGTGSFNEQFF
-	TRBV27	CASSADRWNQPQHF
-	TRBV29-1	CSVRGVGETQYF
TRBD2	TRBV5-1	CASRPRGSIPDSGEETQYF
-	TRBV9	CASSSLGGLVNTEAFF
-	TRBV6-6	CASRGLASVKSYEQYF
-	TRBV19	CASKSVNNEQFF
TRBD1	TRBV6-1	CASSSGQGSGEQFF
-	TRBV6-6	CASSPGGGVYEQYF
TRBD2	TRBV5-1	CASNTLSRGASSYEQYF
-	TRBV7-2	CASSLAGGINLGLFF
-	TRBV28	CASSLYPGVGEETQYF
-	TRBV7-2	CASSRTEANYGYTF
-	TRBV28	CATSGPGNTEAFF
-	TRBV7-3	CASSLQAGEQFF
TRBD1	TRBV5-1	CASRQGANEKLFF
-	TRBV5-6	CASNGHGSYEQYF
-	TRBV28	CASSFLRYNEQFF
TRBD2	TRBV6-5	CASSSGLAGGNEQYF
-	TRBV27	CASSLIARGNTGELFF
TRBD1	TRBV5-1	CASSLETGVHYGYTF
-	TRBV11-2	CASSLGGFNEQFF
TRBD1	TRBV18	CASSSGQGNEQYF
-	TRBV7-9	CASSFSLNTEAFF
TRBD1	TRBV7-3	CASSSTGVQETQYF
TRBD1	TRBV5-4	CASSLGQGIEKLFF
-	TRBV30	CAWTGQANQPQHF
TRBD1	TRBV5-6	CASSLYDRGGSQPQHF
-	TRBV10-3	CAISERLEGDTQYF
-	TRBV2	CASSEWAQHTDTQYF
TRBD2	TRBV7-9	CASSRLAGGYNEQFF
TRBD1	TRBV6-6	CASSSSRGSSYEQYF
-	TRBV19	CASSIRGRGRTEAFF
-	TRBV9	CASSALDREDLYEQYF
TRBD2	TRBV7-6	CASSPGGGYPETQYF
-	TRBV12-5	CASGLVRVLDTQYF
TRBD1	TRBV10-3	CAISEPRTGGRYEQYF
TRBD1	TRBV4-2	CASSRSGTGDEKLFF
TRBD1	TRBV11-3	CASSRETGGHSPLHF
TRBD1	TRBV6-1	CASSGGQTSQETQYF
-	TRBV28	CASSWGRGRGGQYF
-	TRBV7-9	CASSTPGVWGYTF
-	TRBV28	CASSLAPTVNYGYTF
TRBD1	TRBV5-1	CASSLNTGDSYEQYF
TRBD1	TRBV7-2	CASSSWDRVYYGYTF
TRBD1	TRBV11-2	CASSFLPTGGNYEQYF